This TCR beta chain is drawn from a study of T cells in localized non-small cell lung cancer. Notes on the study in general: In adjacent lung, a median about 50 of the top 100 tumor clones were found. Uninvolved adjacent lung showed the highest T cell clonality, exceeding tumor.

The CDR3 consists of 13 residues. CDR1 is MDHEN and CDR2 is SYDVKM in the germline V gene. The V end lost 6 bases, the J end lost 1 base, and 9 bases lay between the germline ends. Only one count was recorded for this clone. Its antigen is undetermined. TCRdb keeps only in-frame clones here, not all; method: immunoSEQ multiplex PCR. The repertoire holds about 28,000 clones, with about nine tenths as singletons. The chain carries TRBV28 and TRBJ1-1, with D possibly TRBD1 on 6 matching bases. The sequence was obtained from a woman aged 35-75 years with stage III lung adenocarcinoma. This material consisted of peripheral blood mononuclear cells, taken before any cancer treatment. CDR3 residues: CASRSRGNTEAFF. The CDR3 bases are TGTGCCAGCAGAAGCAGGGGGAACACTGAAGCTTTCTTT.